The T cell receptor (beta chain) under discussion was sequenced for a study of blood T cell repertoires in COVID-19. Study details: PBMCs, B-cell-depleted T cells, or T cells provided the cDNA or gDNA that made up the material.

Here immunoSEQ multiplex PCR was the method, and the copy in TCRdb shows in-frame clones only, minus some. The top ten clones hold approximately 1.5% of a sample with more than 90,000 clones, about 85% of them seen once. The CDR3 spans 16 residues. Germline V gene sequence: CDR1 SGHAT, CDR2 FQDESV (reference sequence). Trimming removed 5 bases from V and 0 bases from J, with 17 bases in between. Material: peripheral blood. The chain has TRBV11-1 and TRBJ2-7; the D gene is possibly TRBD2 (7 bases). The clonotype was recovered from a middle-aged man with acute or convalescent COVID-19. The CDR3 loop is CASSGGAQGSSYEQYF. The CDR3 nucleotides are TGTGCCAGCAGCGGGGGGGCACAGGGAAGCTCCTACGAGCAGTACTTC.